Listed below are T cell receptor beta chains from one sample, sequenced in a study of blood T cells in healthy people across ages. One entry per CDR3 protein, called by TCRdb with MiXCR from the 5' RACE reads. Among about 900,000 distinct CDR3 sequences, about 48% were seen once, and the ten largest hold around 15%. The specimen sequenced was blood. The receptors were sampled from a man younger than 40 in good health. The conserved cysteine and the conserved F or W are not part of the CDR3 here.

TRBJ2-7,TRBV29-1,SVEVADRPSYEQY
TRBJ2-3,TRBV20-1,SASPAPGHTDTQY
TRBJ2-7,TRBV4-1,ASRPGHLSSYEQY
TRBJ2-5,TRBV11-2,ASSSKQGLETQY
TRBJ1-1,TRBV20-1,SASDGLEAF
TRBJ2-1,TRBV24-1,ATSDFGRGYNEQF
TRBJ1-2,TRBV7-2,ASSLVGGPNYGYT
TRBJ2-5,TRBV3-1,ASSQENRAETQY
TRBJ1-2,TRBV4-2,ASSQDDGDGYT
TRBJ2-2,TRBV4-1,ASSQGGVSGELF
TRBJ2-7,TRBV3-1,ASSQGSHVSYEQY
TRBJ2-3,TRBV11-1,ASSLELGGADTQY
TRBJ2-1,TRBV9,ASSATTWYNEQF
TRBJ2-7,TRBV12-3/TRBV12-4,ASSPRNYEQY
TRBJ2-1,TRBV24-1,ATSGASGGPDSNEQF
TRBJ2-5,TRBV28,ASSPPDRAQETQY
TRBJ1-5,TRBV5-5,ASSLVYTGPGVDPQH
TRBJ2-5,TRBV6-5,ASRPGYGTGQKTQY
TRBJ2-3,TRBV5-1,ASSDRGSSDTQY
TRBJ2-3,TRBV6-4,ASSVSPGSTDTQY
TRBJ2-7,TRBV5-1,ASSFGTGSHEQY
TRBJ2-5,TRBV20-1,SARYGTSGGLGETQY
TRBJ2-5,TRBV20-1,SASRASGGAVIETQY
TRBJ2-5,TRBV29-1,SVEEWASRQETQY
TRBJ1-6,TRBV5-6,ASSLRVAGQNSPLH
TRBJ1-6,TRBV28,ASSGGFRVTPLH
TRBJ2-6,TRBV6-2/TRBV6-3,ASSRDRVLSGANVLT
TRBJ2-3,TRBV5-8,ASSLVMGISTDTQY
TRBJ2-5,TRBV7-2,ASSLSLTSGGPQETQY
TRBJ1-2,TRBV27,ASSLRSGGGYT
TRBJ1-1,TRBV4-3,ASRRGGDTEAF
TRBJ2-7,TRBV7-9,ASSPGQLGYEQY
TRBJ2-1,TRBV7-2,ASSSRPPPYNEQF
TRBJ2-7,TRBV6-2/TRBV6-3,ASSYSGTEAYEQY
TRBJ1-1,TRBV12-3/TRBV12-4,ASSLGQANAEAF
TRBJ2-6,TRBV6-6,ATGANVLT
TRBJ2-5,TRBV12-3/TRBV12-4,ASSFERGSQETQY
TRBJ2-4,TRBV5-6,ASSDRGRGDIQY
TRBJ1-1,TRBV29-1,SVVIRNTEAF
TRBJ2-5,TRBV27,ASSLLGGGRETQY
TRBJ2-1,TRBV6-5,ASAVSYNEQF
TRBJ2-1,TRBV29-1,SVEDLPADNSYNEQF
TRBJ1-6,TRBV20-1,SAADRAWDSPLH
TRBJ2-1,TRBV2,ASSEALAGGPEF
TRBJ2-7,TRBV6-2/TRBV6-3,AGSYSMGLEQY
TRBJ1-2,TRBV6-5,ASIATARDPRSYT
TRBJ2-7,TRBV4-1,ASSPSSTGTYEQY
TRBJ1-2,TRBV6-5,ASSYSLGQGAKYGYT